Listed below are T cell receptor beta chains from one sample, sequenced in a study of OX40 agonist ivuxolimab in advanced cancers. Some clones are missing from TCRdb's copy, which holds only in-frame ones; the method was immunoSEQ multiplex PCR. The table has over 100,000 clones, under 95% seen once. This sample comprised CD4+ or CD8+ T cells sorted from blood, obtained in a trial of the OX40 agonist ivuxolimab. Receptors originate from an adult with an advanced solid tumor such as melanoma, head and neck, liver or kidney cancer. The CDR3 runs from the conserved cysteine through the conserved F or W. A D gene is named only where the DNA matches it firmly. Clone size is given for some rows only: seen once, a few or many times, or a class if the clone is expanded.

clone size | J gene | V gene | D gene | CDR3 length | CDR3 DNA | CDR3 protein
NA | TRBJ1-1 | TRBV7-9 | NA | 14 | TGTGCCAGCAGCTTGGGACCGCCACGGACTGAAGCTTTCTTT | CASSLGPPRTEAFF
NA | TRBJ2-7 | TRBV6-1 | NA | 13 | TGTGCCAGCACCCCCGCCTGGTCCTACGAGCAGTACTTC | CASTPAWSYEQYF
NA | TRBJ1-2 | TRBV5-8 | NA | 13 | TGTGCCAGCAGCCGGACAGAGTTTTATGGCTACACCTTC | CASSRTEFYGYTF
NA | TRBJ2-7 | TRBV27 | TRBD1 | 15 | TGTGCCAGCAGCCCTAGGGACAGACCTACCTACGAGCAGTACTTC | CASSPRDRPTYEQYF
NA | TRBJ2-3 | TRBV18 | TRBD1 | 14 | TGTGCCAGCTCACAGGGACAGGGGTATGATACGCAGTATTTT | CASSQGQGYDTQYF
NA | TRBJ2-5 | TRBV6-5 | NA | 9 | TGTGCCAGCAGTGAATCCCCGTACTTC | CASSESPYF
NA | TRBJ1-2 | TRBV7-2 | NA | 14 | TGTGCCAGCAGCTTAAAGGGGATTAACTATGGCTACACCTTC | CASSLKGINYGYTF
NA | TRBJ1-2 | TRBV19 | NA | 15 | TGTGCCAGTAGTATAGCCAGACAGCCCTACTATGGCTACACCTTC | CASSIARQPYYGYTF
NA | TRBJ1-2 | TRBV18 | NA | 15 | TGTGCCAGCTCACAAGGACCGCTAGCTAACTATGGCTACACCTTC | CASSQGPLANYGYTF
NA | TRBJ1-1 | TRBV15 | NA | 15 | TGTGCCACCACCCCGGGGTCCCCCATGAACACTGAAGCTTTCTTT | CATTPGSPMNTEAFF
NA | TRBJ1-6 | TRBV30 | NA | 12 | TGTGCCTGGAGGCGGGCTAATTCACCCCTCCACTTT | CAWRRANSPLHF
NA | TRBJ2-3 | TRBV4-1 | NA | 14 | TGCGCCAGCAGCCCCGGGACTCCCCCAGATACGCAGTATTTT | CASSPGTPPDTQYF
NA | TRBJ2-7 | TRBV6-6 | TRBD2 | 15 | TGTGCCAGCAGTTACTCGATACTAGCGGGCAACGAGCAGTACTTC | CASSYSILAGNEQYF
NA | TRBJ1-4 | TRBV28 | NA | 16 | TGTGCCAGCAGTTTCGGGGCAGGGACCGATAATGAAAAACTGTTTTTT | CASSFGAGTDNEKLFF
NA | TRBJ2-7 | TRBV11-2 | NA | 14 | TGTGCCAGCAGCCTTCTGGACAGACCCTACGAGCAGTACTTC | CASSLLDRPYEQYF
NA | TRBJ2-3 | TRBV7-8 | NA | 14 | TGTGCCAGCAGACCGAGGGGTAGCACAGATACGCAGTATTTT | CASRPRGSTDTQYF
few | TRBJ1-2 | TRBV15 | NA | 17 | TGTGCCACCAGCAGAGATGTACGGGCAGCTCCTAACTATGGCTACACCTTC | CATSRDVRAAPNYGYTF
NA | TRBJ2-3 | TRBV19 | TRBD2 | 20 | TGTGCCAGTAGTAAGCTAGGACCGGGACTAGCGGGGGGTAGCACAGATACGCAGTATTTT | CASSKLGPGLAGGSTDTQYF
NA | TRBJ1-5 | TRBV27 | NA | 12 | TGTGCCAGCAGACCTGTGCAGGGGCCCCAGCATTTT | CASRPVQGPQHF
NA | TRBJ1-1 | TRBV29-1 | TRBD1 | 14 | TGCAGCGCCGGGGGGGGGACAGATAAATATGAAGCTTTCTTT | CSAGGGTDKYEAFF
once | TRBJ2-2 | TRBV6-5 | NA | 16 | TGTGCCAGCAGTTACCCTATCACAGGGACCACCGGGGAGCTGTTTTTT | CASSYPITGTTGELFF
NA | TRBJ2-3 | TRBV18 | NA | 12 | TGTGCCAGCTCACCGAGCCTTCATACGCAGTATTTT | CASSPSLHTQYF
NA | TRBJ2-2 | TRBV19 | NA | 14 | TGTGCCAGTAGGTTACAGTCGAGGACCGGGGAGCTGTTTTTT | CASRLQSRTGELFF
once | TRBJ2-7 | TRBV7-2 | NA | 11 | TGTGCCAGCACCGAGAACTACGAGCAGTACTTC | CASTENYEQYF
NA | TRBJ2-1 | TRBV28 | TRBD2 | 17 | TGTGCCAGCAGTTTGGGGACGACTATTAGCGGGAGACTTGAGCAGTTCTTC | CASSLGTTISGRLEQFF
once | TRBJ2-2 | TRBV7-9 | NA | 18 | TGTGCCAGCAGCCCATATTCAAGGACTGCCGGAGAAACCGGGGAGCTGTTTTTT | CASSPYSRTAGETGELFF
NA | TRBJ1-5 | TRBV15 | NA | 15 | TGTGCCACCAGCAGAGATCTGGGGCTAGGTCAGCCCCAGCATTTT | CATSRDLGLGQPQHF
NA | TRBJ1-5 | TRBV4-3 | NA | 16 | TGCGCCAGCAGCCCGGGACACGAACTTAGCAATCAGCCCCAGCATTTT | CASSPGHELSNQPQHF
NA | TRBJ1-2 | TRBV6-5 | NA | 14 | TGTGCCAGCAGTGTCCTCGGTCCCGTCGGAGGCTACACCTTC | CASSVLGPVGGYTF
NA | TRBJ2-7 | TRBV6-6 | NA | 14 | TGTGCCAGCAGTTACTCGGGACACCCCTACGAGCAGTACTTC | CASSYSGHPYEQYF
once | TRBJ2-7 | TRBV6-4 | NA | 14 | TGTGCCAGCAGCACAGGGAGCGGGGCCTACGAGCAGTACTTC | CASSTGSGAYEQYF
once | TRBJ2-1 | TRBV19 | TRBD1 | 15 | TGTGCCAGTAGTATGGACAGGGGGTCCTACAATGAGCAGTTCTTC | CASSMDRGSYNEQFF
NA | TRBJ2-7 | TRBV6-6 | TRBD2 | 13 | TGTGCCAGCAGCCGACTAGCAGCAAACGAGCAGTACTTC | CASSRLAANEQYF
once | TRBJ1-5 | TRBV28 | NA | 15 | TGTGCCAGCAGTCCGGCGGGGCAGGGATATCAGCCCCAGCATTTT | CASSPAGQGYQPQHF
NA | TRBJ1-1 | TRBV19 | TRBD1 | 14 | TGTGCCAGTAGTATACAGGGGGCGTTCACTGAAGCTTTCTTT | CASSIQGAFTEAFF
once | TRBJ2-1 | TRBV7-2 | NA | 13 | TGTGCCAGCAGCTGGTCCAGATACAATGAGCAGTTCTTC | CASSWSRYNEQFF
NA | TRBJ2-7 | TRBV6-1 | NA | 12 | TGTGCCAGCGGCGCCCGAGGGTACGAGCAGTACTTC | CASGARGYEQYF
NA | TRBJ2-7 | TRBV4-2 | NA | 12 | TGTGCCAGCAGCCCCCGGGGAAACGAGCAGTACTTC | CASSPRGNEQYF
NA | TRBJ2-1 | TRBV5-6 | NA | 15 | TGTGCCAGCAGCTTAGGAGCAGAATACCACAATGAGCAGTTCTTC | CASSLGAEYHNEQFF
NA | TRBJ2-7 | TRBV11-2 | TRBD2 | 17 | TGTGCCAGCAGCTTCCCCATAGGACTAGCGGGGGGGTACGAGCAGTACTTC | CASSFPIGLAGGYEQYF
NA | TRBJ1-1 | TRBV7-2 | TRBD1 | 14 | TGTGCCAGCAGCGCAGGGGGCTCTGACACTGAAGCTTTCTTT | CASSAGGSDTEAFF
NA | TRBJ1-2 | TRBV5-1 | NA | 16 | TGCGCCAGCAGCTTGGCCCTTGACACATCTAACTATGGCTACACCTTC | CASSLALDTSNYGYTF
NA | TRBJ1-4 | TRBV5-6 | NA | 15 | TGTGCCAGCAGCGGGGCTGAGGGGCGAAAGGAAAAACTGTTTTTT | CASSGAEGRKEKLFF
NA | TRBJ1-2 | TRBV5-4 | NA | 15 | TGTGCCAGCAGCCCCTACCCCCGGGACCTCTATGGCTACACCTTC | CASSPYPRDLYGYTF
NA | TRBJ2-2 | TRBV30 | NA | 13 | TGTGCCTGGAGTGTACGAGGGCCCGGGGAGCTGTTTTTT | CAWSVRGPGELFF
NA | TRBJ2-7 | TRBV15 | TRBD1 | 15 | TGTGCCACCAGCAGAGGGGGAACAGGGGCAAACGAGCAGTACTTC | CATSRGGTGANEQYF
NA | TRBJ1-1 | TRBV28 | NA | 15 | TGTGCCAGCAGTTCCCCCTCCGGGGGGGGTACTGAAGCTTTCTTT | CASSSPSGGGTEAFF
NA | TRBJ2-1 | TRBV7-3 | TRBD1 | 15 | TGTGCCAGCAGCCTCACCGGGACAGCCATCAATGAGCAGTTCTTC | CASSLTGTAINEQFF
NA | TRBJ1-2 | TRBV6-6 | NA | 13 | TGTGCCAGCAGTTACTCTGATAACTATGGCTACACCTTC | CASSYSDNYGYTF
once | TRBJ2-3 | TRBV5-1 | TRBD2 | 17 | TGCGCCAGCAGCTTAAACCCTAGCGGGTCTAGCACAGATACGCAGTATTTT | CASSLNPSGSSTDTQYF
once | TRBJ1-6 | TRBV4-3 | NA | 16 | TGCGCCAGCAGCCGGGACGTAGACTCCTATAATTCACCCCTCCACTTT | CASSRDVDSYNSPLHF
few | TRBJ2-2 | TRBV4-1 | TRBD2 | 18 | TGCGCCAGCAGCCCCCTCGGACTAGCGGGGGGCGTCACCGGGGAGCTGTTTTTT | CASSPLGLAGGVTGELFF
NA | TRBJ2-7 | TRBV25-1 | NA | 13 | TGTGCCAGCAGTGCCCCTCAGCGGTCCGAGCAGTACTTC | CASSAPQRSEQYF
NA | TRBJ2-3 | TRBV9 | TRBD2 | 15 | TGTGCCAGCAGCAGCACTAGCGGGGGGGCGGATACGCAGTATTTT | CASSSTSGGADTQYF